The rows below give T cell receptor beta chains drawn from one sample of a study of blood T cell repertoires in COVID-19. The table came from immunoSEQ multiplex PCR; TCRdb's copy has only in-frame clones and leaves some out. The repertoire has around 300,000 clones, roughly nine tenths of them found once; the top ten carry 2% to 2.5%. Sequencing was carried out using peripheral blood. The receptors shown here come from a woman between 25 and 40 years old with COVID-19, enrolled during active disease. CDR3s include the opening cysteine and the closing phenylalanine or tryptophan. A D gene is named only where the DNA matches it firmly. The size of a clone is reported for some rows only, either as once, few or many, or as a class for expanded clones.

j_call d_call clone_size cdr3_length v_call cdr3_aa cdr3_nt
TRBJ2-2 TRBD2 - 16 TRBV27 CASRTWGGLNTGELFF TGTGCCAGCAGGACCTGGGGGGGATTGAACACCGGGGAGCTGTTTTTT
TRBJ2-5 TRBD2 - 16 TRBV10-3 CAISEPLAGEWETQYF TGTGCCATCAGTGAGCCACTAGCGGGAGAATGGGAGACCCAGTACTTC
TRBJ1-2 - - 16 TRBV15 CATSRDRGSPGYGYTF TGTGCCACCAGCAGAGATCGGGGGAGCCCGGGCTATGGCTACACCTTC
TRBJ1-1 - - 14 TRBV5-1 CASSRKIGNTEAFF TGCGCCAGCAGCCGAAAAATCGGGAACACTGAAGCTTTCTTT
TRBJ1-2 - - 14 TRBV30 CAWSVLRDSYGYTF TGTGCCTGGAGTGTACTTAGGGACTCTTATGGCTACACCTTC
TRBJ1-1 - - 12 TRBV7-9 CASSAWEEEAFF TGTGCCAGCAGCGCTTGGGAGGAGGAAGCTTTCTTT
TRBJ2-2 TRBD2 - 16 TRBV7-3 CASSPRLAGVTGELFF TGTGCCAGCAGCCCCCGACTAGCGGGAGTCACCGGGGAGCTGTTTTTT
TRBJ1-2 TRBD1 once 14 TRBV27 CASRGGQLSLGYTF TGTGCCAGCAGAGGGGGCCAATTATCCCTGGGCTACACCTTC
TRBJ2-2 - - 16 TRBV15 CATSRGGGVNTGELFF TGTGCCACCAGCAGAGGGGGCGGGGTGAACACCGGGGAGCTGTTTTTT
TRBJ1-1 - - 13 TRBV27 CASSFGANTEAFF TGTGCCAGCAGTTTTGGGGCCAACACTGAAGCTTTCTTT
TRBJ2-1 TRBD2 - 16 TRBV3-1/TRBV3-2 CASSQLAGGGYNEQFF TGTGCCAGCAGCCAGCTAGCGGGAGGGGGTTACAATGAGCAGTTCTTC
TRBJ1-2 - - 13 TRBV7-9 CASSRDSFGGYTF TGTGCCAGCAGCAGAGACAGCTTCGGTGGCTACACCTTC
TRBJ1-1 - - 14 TRBV10-3 CAISESSESREAFF TGTGCCATCAGTGAGTCGTCGGAAAGCAGGGAAGCTTTCTTT
TRBJ2-7 - - 14 TRBV11-1 CASSLGRERYEQYF TGTGCCAGCAGCTTAGGCCGGGAGCGGTACGAGCAGTACTTC
TRBJ1-5 - - 14 TRBV28 CASRTDTVYQPQHF TGTGCCAGCAGGACCGACACGGTATATCAGCCCCAGCATTTT